This is a list of T cell receptor beta chains from one sample in a study of metastatic and nonmetastatic thyroid tumors. TCRdb re-analyzed the PCR reads through MiXCR. The sample lists 40,000 to 50,000 clones, about an eighth occurring once. The sequenced sample was blood. These TCRs come from a male donor with papillary thyroid cancer or a benign thyroid nodule (not recorded which). Some clones in this sample may be carry-over from other donors' samples. The CDR3 runs from the conserved cysteine through the conserved F or W. Fields, in order: V gene, D gene, clone size, J gene, CDR3 protein, CDR3 DNA. D genes are given only for firm matches. Rows may omit the clone size; those that give it use once, few, many or a size class.

>TRBV5-6|NA|few|TRBJ2-2
CASSFVGAGELFF
TGTGCCAGCAGCTTTGTAGGGGCCGGGGAGCTGTTTTTT
>TRBV28|NA|many|TRBJ2-7
CASSPGSLGQWSHEQYF
TGTGCCAGCAGTCCTGGATCGTTAGGACAGTGGAGCCACGAGCAGTACTTC
>TRBV30|NA|many|TRBJ2-5
CAWAGYLNQETQYF
TGTGCCTGGGCTGGCTACTTAAACCAAGAGACCCAGTACTTC
>TRBV6-1|NA|many|TRBJ2-5
CASGAETQYF
TGTGCCAGCGGTGCAGAGACCCAGTACTTC
>TRBV7-2|NA|many|TRBJ2-5
CASSSLLAGGGETQYF
TGTGCCAGCAGCTCCCTACTAGCCGGAGGGGGGGAGACCCAGTACTTC
>TRBV6-5|TRBD2|few|TRBJ2-5
CAIRTRGHEQSF
TGTGCCATCAGGACTAGGGGCCATGAGCAGTCCTTC
>TRBV6-2/TRBV6-3|NA|NA|TRBJ2-7
CVSSYHTGRPYF
TGTGTCAGCAGTTACCACACCGGTAGACCGTACTTC
>TRBV6-1|NA|NA|TRBJ2-7
CASSEVYSYEQYF
TGTGCCAGCAGTGAAGTTTACTCCTATGAGCAGTACTTC
>TRBV4-3|NA|many|TRBJ2-7
CASSQDRRPLWEQYF
TGCGCCAGCAGCCAAGATCGGCGGCCGTTGTGGGAGCAGTACTTC
>TRBV18|NA|few|TRBJ2-1
CASSPAERSYNEQFF
TGTGCCAGCTCACCCGCAGAGAGATCCTACAATGAGCAGTTCTTC
>TRBV12-3/TRBV12-4|NA|many|TRBJ1-1
CASAYQRGRAFF
TGTGCCAGCGCTTACCAGCGGGGGAGGGCTTTCTTT
>TRBV19|NA|many|TRBJ2-6
CASSGWASGANVLTF
TGTGCCAGTAGTGGCTGGGCTAGTGGGGCCAACGTCCTGACTTTC
>TRBV6-1|NA|few|TRBJ1-5
CASSAGRDQPQHF
TGTGCCAGCAGTGCGGGCCGCGATCAGCCCCAGCATTTT
>TRBV7-9|TRBD1|NA|TRBJ1-2
CASSFDGTGRGGYTF
TGTGCCAGCAGCTTTGACGGGACAGGGCGGGGTGGCTACACCTTC
>TRBV19|TRBD1|many|TRBJ2-6
CASSIARQGSGANVLTF
TGTGCCAGTAGTATAGCGAGACAGGGGTCTGGGGCCAACGTCCTGACTTTC
>TRBV5-1|TRBD2|many|TRBJ2-1
CASSWSPSGRALDEQFF
TGCGCCAGCAGCTGGAGCCCAAGCGGGAGGGCCTTGGATGAGCAGTTCTTC
>TRBV25-1|TRBD2|many|TRBJ2-5
CASSARLAGVRETQYF
TGTGCCAGCAGTGCCCGACTAGCGGGAGTAAGGGAGACCCAGTACTTC
>TRBV5-5|NA|many|TRBJ2-7
CASSLVMGGPEQYF
TGTGCCAGCAGCTTGGTAATGGGGGGACCCGAGCAGTACTTC